A single sample is the source of the 15 T cell receptor beta chains below, sequenced in a study of blood T cell repertoires in COVID-19. Repertoires were generated with immunoSEQ multiplex PCR, while TCRdb's copy carries only in-frame clones and drops some. The data hold under 40,000 clones, with 93% observed a single time. Material: peripheral blood. The origin of the receptors is a male donor with active COVID-19.

The V and J genes are TRBV24-1 and TRBJ2-3, with a tentative D call TRBD2 (6 bases). CDR1 is KGHDR, CDR2 SFDVKD, per germline. V lost 12 bases and J 2 bases, leaving 17 bases between the germline ends. This CDR3 is built from 14 residues. CDR3 in DNA: TGTGCCGCAAGCGACGGGGGAACCACAGATACGCAGTATTTT. As protein: CAASDGGTTDTQYF.

The gene calls are TRBV5-4 and TRBJ2-4; D unclear. Germline V gene data show CDR1 as SGHNT and CDR2 as YYREEE (reference sequence). V was shortened by 4 bases and J by 0 bases, with 14 bases between the two germline ends. This CDR3 has 16 residues. The CDR3 DNA reads TGTGCCAGCAGCCCCCCGGGTAGTTCAGCCAAAAACATTCAGTACTTC. Translation: CASSPPGSSAKNIQYF.

The chain uses TRBV19 and TRBJ1-2; D not certain. V was clipped by 4 bases and J by 0 bases, with 9 bases between them. This CDR3 contains 14 residues. Germline CDR1 LNHDA, CDR2 SQIVND (reference sequence). CDR3 DNA sequence: TGTGCCAGTAGTAGGGCGTCAGCTAACTATGGCTACACCTTC. Its translation: CASSRASANYGYTF. The entire variable domain, with the rest obtained from reference TRBV19 and TRBJ1-2, is as follows: DGGITQSPKYLFRKEGQNVTLSCEQNLNHDAMYWYRQDPGQGLRLIYYSQIVNDFQKGDIAEGYSVSREKKESFPLTVTSAQKNPTAFYLCASSRASANYGYTFGSGTRLTVV.

The gene calls are TRBV7-3 and TRBJ2-3; 8 bases line up with TRBD2. Trimming took 1 base from V and 5 from J; bases not matched to a gene: 5. This CDR3 has 15 amino acids. Germline V gives CDR1 SGHTA, CDR2 FQGTGA. DNA of the CDR3: TGTGCCAGCAGCTTAATTGGCGGGGGGATAGATACGCAGTATTTT. Protein: CASSLIGGGIDTQYF.

The chain is built from TRBV11-3 and TRBJ1-1, with TRBD1 matching over 7 bases. J gave up 10 bases and V 1 base, and 6 bases lay outside the gene matches. Germline V gene lookup returns CDR1 SGHNT and CDR2 YENEEA. The CDR3 contains 13 residues. CDR3 protein: CASSLAQGERAFF. The CDR3 DNA sequence: TGTGCCAGCAGCTTAGCTCAGGGGGAGCGAGCTTTCTTT.

This chain joins TRBV4-2 and TRBJ2-7, with D unresolved. Germline V gene data show CDR1 as LGHNA and CDR2 as YNFKEQ. CDR3 length equals 12 residues. The ends were cut back, 1 base at V and 5 bases at J, with 6 bases in the middle. CDR3 DNA sequence: TGTGCCAGCAGCCAAGTCCAGAACGAGCAGTACTTC. Amino acid sequence: CASSQVQNEQYF.

The chain couples TRBV6-5 to TRBJ1-1, with no clear D. Germline-derived CDR1 and CDR2 are MNHEY and SVGAGI. This CDR3 has 16 residues. V gave up 0 bases and J gave up 0 bases, with 11 bases separating them. The CDR3 DNA reads TGTGCCAGCAGTTACTCGAATTTCCGAGTGAACACTGAAGCTTTCTTT. It codes for CASSYSNFRVNTEAFF.

V usage is TRBV3-1 (or the pseudogene TRBV3-2) and J usage is TRBJ1-2; 10 bases map to TRBD1. CDR3 length: 16 amino acids. Germline trimming cut 1 base from V and 6 bases from J; bases unmatched to any gene: 8. Germline values: CDR1 LGHDT, CDR2 YNNKEL (reference sequence). The CDR3 DNA reads TGTGCCAGCAGCCAAGTAGCGACAGGGGGCGCGGATGGCTACACCTTC. It yields the protein CASSQVATGGADGYTF.

The chain links TRBV5-1 to TRBJ2-7; D is uncertain. The CDR3 runs 13 residues. V was pared by 6 bases and J by 0 bases, with 10 bases between. CDR1 SGHRS and CDR2 YFSETQ come from the germline V gene. CDR3 sequence: CASIGGDSYEQYF. CDR3 in DNA: TGCGCCAGCATTGGCGGCGACTCCTACGAGCAGTACTTC.

The chain employs TRBV18 and TRBJ2-7, with 9 positions matching TRBD1. Germline V CDR1 and CDR2: KGHSH, LQKENI. Trimming cost V 5 bases and J 4 bases; bases outside gene matches: 9. There are 15 residues in the CDR3. DNA of the CDR3: TGTGCCAGCTCATTGGGGACAGGGAACATGTACGAGCAGTACTTC. This translates into CASSLGTGNMYEQYF.

The rearrangement uses TRBV6-2 or TRBV6-3 and TRBJ2-5; D remains unclear. Per the germline V gene, CDR1 is MNHEY and CDR2 is SVGEGT. V lost 7 bases and J lost 5, with 14 bases in between. The CDR3 runs 13 residues. CDR3 region: CASTPYEAETQYF. CDR3 coding DNA: TGTGCCAGCACCCCTTATGAGGCGGAGACCCAGTACTTC.

The V gene is TRBV21-1, the J gene TRBJ2-2; TRBD2, as called in the table, went unchecked against the DNA. TRBV21-1 is shown as a pseudogene. The CDR3 consists of 18 residues. CDR3 sequence: CASSLSLLAGVNTGELFF. The CDR3 coding sequence is TGTGCCAGCAGCCTAAGCCTACTAGCGGGGGTAAACACCGGGGAGCTGTTTTTT.

The count of this clone is one. This chain links TRBV4-3 with TRBJ2-7; the D gene is possibly TRBD2 (5 bases). Germline V gives CDR1 LGHNA, CDR2 YSLEER. Trimming shortened V by 4 bases and J by 0 bases, and 13 bases separated the two germline ends. The CDR3 spans 15 residues. CDR3 residues: CASSLSSWSSYEQYF. CDR3 DNA sequence: TGCGCCAGCAGCCTTTCTAGCTGGAGCTCCTACGAGCAGTACTTC.

The chain is built from TRBV6-1 and TRBJ2-5; 10 positions agree with TRBD2. Per germline, CDR1 MNHNS and CDR2 SASEGT. The CDR3 runs 17 residues. V dropped 2 bases and J dropped 5; count of bases not matched to a gene: 11. CDR3 sequence: CASSEYLAGDPRETQYF. CDR3 nucleotide sequence: TGTGCCAGCAGTGAATACCTAGCGGGGGACCCACGGGAGACCCAGTACTTC.

This clone has only one observation. The rearrangement joins TRBV9 to TRBJ2-1; unclear D gene. Germline CDR1 SGDLS, CDR2 YYNGEE. V dropped 4 bases and J dropped 0 bases, with 20 bases sitting between them. This CDR3 comprises 18 residues. The CDR3 reads CASSPRSESLSSYNEQFF. The CDR3 DNA follows: TGTGCCAGCAGCCCCCGTAGTGAATCTTTAAGCTCCTACAATGAGCAGTTCTTC.